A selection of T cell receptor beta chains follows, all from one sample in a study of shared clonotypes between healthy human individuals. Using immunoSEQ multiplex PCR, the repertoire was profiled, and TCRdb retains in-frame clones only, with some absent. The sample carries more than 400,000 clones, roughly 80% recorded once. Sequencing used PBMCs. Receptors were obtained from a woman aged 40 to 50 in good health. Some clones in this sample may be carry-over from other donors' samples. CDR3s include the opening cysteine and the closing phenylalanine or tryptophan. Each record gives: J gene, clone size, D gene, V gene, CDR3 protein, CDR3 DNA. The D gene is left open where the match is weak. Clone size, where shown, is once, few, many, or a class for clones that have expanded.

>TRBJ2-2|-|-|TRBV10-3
CAISVALPTGELFF
TGTGCCATCAGTGTCGCCCTCCCCACCGGGGAGCTGTTCTTT
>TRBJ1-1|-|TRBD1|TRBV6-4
CASSAGTGVTEAFF
TGTGCCAGCAGTGCTGGGACAGGGGTCACTGAAGCTTTCTTT
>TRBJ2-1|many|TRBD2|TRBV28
CASSPLGASGILRGYNEQFF
TGTGCCAGCAGTCCCCTCGGGGCTAGCGGGATACTTAGGGGTTACAATGAGCAGTTCTTC
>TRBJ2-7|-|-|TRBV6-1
CASSLLGNEQYF
TGTGCCAGCAGTTTGCTCGGGAATGAGCAGTACTTC
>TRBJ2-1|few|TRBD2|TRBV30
CAWSVTSGRDYNEQFF
TGTGCCTGGAGTGTAACTAGCGGGAGGGACTACAATGAGCAGTTCTTC
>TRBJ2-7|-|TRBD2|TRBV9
CASSLLAGGPGEQYF
TGTGCCAGCAGCCTTCTAGCGGGAGGGCCGGGGGAGCAGTACTTC
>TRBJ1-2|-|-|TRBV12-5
CASGLVVGTRGNYGYTF
TGTGCTAGTGGTTTGGTCGTGGGGACCCGAGGGAACTATGGCTACACCTTC
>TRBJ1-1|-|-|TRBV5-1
CASSLRPGGNRMNTEAFF
TGCGCCAGCAGCTTGCGGCCAGGCGGAAATAGGATGAACACTGAAGCTTTCTTT
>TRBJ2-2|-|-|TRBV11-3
CASSLRTTSPGELFF
TGTGCCAGCAGCTTACGGACGACCAGCCCCGGGGAGCTGTTTTTT
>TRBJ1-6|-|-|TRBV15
CATSKARSNSPLHF
TGTGCCACCAGCAAAGCGAGGAGCAATTCACCCCTCCACTTT